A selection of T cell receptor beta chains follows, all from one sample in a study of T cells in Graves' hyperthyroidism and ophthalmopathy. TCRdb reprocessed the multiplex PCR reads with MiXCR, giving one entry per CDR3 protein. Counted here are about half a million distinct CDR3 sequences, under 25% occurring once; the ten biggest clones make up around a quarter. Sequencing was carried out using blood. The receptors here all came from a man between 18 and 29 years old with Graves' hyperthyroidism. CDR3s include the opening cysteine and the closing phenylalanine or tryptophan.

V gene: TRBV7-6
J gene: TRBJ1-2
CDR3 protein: CASSPGQGLGYGYTF

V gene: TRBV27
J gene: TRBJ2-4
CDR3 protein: CASSPDRLTKNIQYF

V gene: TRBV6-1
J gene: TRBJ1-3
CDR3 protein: CASSPGTNGNTIYF

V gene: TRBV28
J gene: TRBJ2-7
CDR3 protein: CASSPDRATYEQYF

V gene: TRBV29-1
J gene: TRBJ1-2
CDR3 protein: CSGTDRDGYTF

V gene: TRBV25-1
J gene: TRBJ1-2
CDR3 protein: CASKGPGAIYGYTF

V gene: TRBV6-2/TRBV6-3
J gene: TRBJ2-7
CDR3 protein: CASSPRDPEQYF

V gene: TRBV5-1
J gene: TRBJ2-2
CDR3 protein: CASSLDRDAGELFF

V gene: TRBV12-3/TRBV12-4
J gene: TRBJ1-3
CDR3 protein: CASSLLQGTGGNTIYF

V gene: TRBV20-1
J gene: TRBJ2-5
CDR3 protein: CSAVQFIAGPPETQYF

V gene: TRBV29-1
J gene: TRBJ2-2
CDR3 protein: CSVTGQGGGELFF

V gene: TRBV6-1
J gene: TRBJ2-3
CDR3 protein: CASRDSEADTQYF

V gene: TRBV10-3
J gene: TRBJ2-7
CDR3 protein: CAITPGLAGGSHEQYF

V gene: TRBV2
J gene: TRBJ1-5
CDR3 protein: CASRREGSNQPQHF

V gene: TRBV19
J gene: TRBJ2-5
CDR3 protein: CASSMGRAETQYF

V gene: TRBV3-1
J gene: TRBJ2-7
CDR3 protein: CASNVERGRTYEQCF